The 6 T cell receptor beta chains reported below all come from one sample, sequenced in a study of T cell repertoires in cytomegalovirus infection (dated by TCRdb to about 2019). The run used an Illumina HiSeq 1500. The public reads were reprocessed in TCRdb via fastp at Q25 and MiXCR, keeping in-frame beta chains. Rows with one shared CDR3 protein collapse into an entry with the most common genes and DNA. This sample is represented by 350,000 to 450,000 distinct CDR3 sequences; 15% to 20% of them were singletons. In total, the top ten clones hold 8.7% of the sample. Sequencing was performed on PBMCs. The receptors shown here come from a human donor in good health (CMV status not recorded). Some clones in this sample may be carry-over from other donors' samples.

This clonotype was counted ten times or more. The V call is TRBV12-3 or TRBV12-4, the J call TRBJ1-1, with D possibly TRBD1 on 6 matching bases. V was pared by 8 bases and J by 5 bases, with 18 bases between. CDR3 size: 14 residues. The CDR3: CASLKTWGATEAFF. For the CDR3, the DNA is TGTGCCAGCCTGAAAACATGGGGGGCGACTGAAGCTTTCTTT.

Of note for this clonotype: This may arise from a read error, as a much more abundant clone is one base away. The chain joins TRBV6-1 to TRBJ1-2; no firm D call. Germline loops: CDR1 MNHNS, CDR2 SASEGT. The CDR3 covers 14 residues. In DNA form, the CDR3 reads TGTGCCAGCAGTGAACGTAGCCGGAACTATTGCTACACCTTC. It specifies CASSERSRNYCYTF.

The CDR3 sequence is CASSLASGVKNEQFF. As DNA, the CDR3 is TGTGCCAGCAGCTTAGCTAGCGGGGTAAAAAATGAGCAGTTCTTC. The chain has TRBV7-8 and TRBJ2-1; 8 bases are a match to TRBD2. CDR1 and CDR2 (germline): SGHVS, FQNEAQ. This CDR3 has 15 amino acids. The V and J ends lost 0 bases and 7 bases, in that order; junction bases with no gene match: 5. The full variable domain, with the rest looked up from reference TRBV7-8 and TRBJ2-1, is GAGVSQSPRYKVAKRGQDVALRCDPISGHVSLFWYQQALGQGPEFLTYFQNEAQLDKSGLPSDRFFAERPEGSVSTLKIQRTQQEDSAVYLCASSLASGVKNEQFFGPGTRLTVL.

This clonotype appeared a few times. The genes are TRBV28 and TRBJ2-5, with D tentatively TRBD1 (7 bases). The CDR3 is 17 amino acids. Per germline, CDR1 MDHEN and CDR2 SYDVKM. Trimming took 5 bases from V and 1 from J, leaving 20 bases between them. CDR3 protein: CASSPLRQGGSQETQYF. The DNA for the CDR3 is TGTGCCAGCAGTCCACTAAGACAGGGAGGATCCCAAGAGACCCAGTACTTC.

This clonotype was seen at least ten times. The rearrangement uses TRBV6-1 and TRBJ2-2; a weak D match, TRBD2 (6 bases). The V and J ends lost 6 bases and 3 bases respectively, with 11 bases between them. The CDR3 has 14 residues. Germline V gene data show CDR1 as MNHNS and CDR2 as SASEGT. The CDR3 DNA follows: TGTGCCAGCAGACGCGGGGCCGACACCGGGGAGCTGTTTTTT. Amino acids: CASRRGADTGELFF.

In its sample, this clonotype was seen once. The chain carries TRBV29-1 and TRBJ2-3; the match to TRBD1 covers 7 bases. This CDR3 contains 15 residues. J was trimmed by 5 bases and V by 1 base; bases with no gene match: 9. Germline V lookup: CDR1 SQVTM, CDR2 ANQGSEA. CDR3 region: CSVEVRQGLVDTQYF. The CDR3 DNA sequence: TGCAGCGTTGAAGTGCGACAGGGATTAGTAGATACGCAGTATTTT.